This TCR beta chain was recorded in a study of blood T cells in healthy people across ages. Study in general: Template switching recovered approximately one barcoded beta molecule for every two T cells.

A remark on this clonotype: Its antigen remains unidentified.

Overall study findings and caveats: PBMCs went unsorted, and a conclusive naive versus antigen-experienced comparison was therefore prevented. Versus aged donors, long-lived donors had higher diversity and more naive CD4+ cells. TCR beta diversity per million T cells fell roughly linearly with age.

CDR1 and CDR2 from the germline V gene are MNHEY and SMNVEV (reference sequence). CDR3 length equals 15 residues. J gave up 3 bases and V 5 bases, and 7 bases lay outside the gene matches. Together with a sample-barcoded 5' primer, a J-beta primer mix was included in a second PCR lasting roughly 6 to 12 cycles. TCRdb called the 5' RACE reads again in MiXCR, with one record for every CDR3 protein. The sample comprises roughly 900,000 distinct CDR3 sequences, around 49% of which are singletons, and around an eighth rests with the top ten. The sample comprised blood. The receptor comes from a man aged 25-45 years in good health. This chain links TRBV27 with TRBJ2-3, with 8 bases matching TRBD1. The CDR3 spells CASSRAGGLTDTQYF. The DNA of the CDR3 is TGTGCCAGCAGTCGGGCAGGGGGCCTGACAGATACGCAGTATTTT.